Below are 11 T cell receptor beta chains sequenced from a single sample in a study of T cell changes during pregnancy in multiple sclerosis. Data came from immunoSEQ multiplex PCR; TCRdb stores just in-frame clones and leaves some out. This sample has about 49,000 clones, with roughly 94% found just once. Sequenced material: CD8+ T cells from peripheral blood mononuclear cells, taken in the first trimester of pregnancy. The source of these receptors is a female donor with multiple sclerosis, enrolled in a pregnancy study.

The chain carries TRBV10-2 and TRBJ2-7, with 8 bases identical to TRBD2. The germline V gene has CDR1 WSHSY and CDR2 SAAADI. CDR3 length: 16 residues. The V gene end was trimmed by 0 bases and the J gene end by 1 base; junction bases not matched to a gene: 5. The chain's CDR3 is CASSESETSDSYEQYF. CDR3 DNA sequence: TGCGCCAGCAGTGAGTCGGAGACTAGCGATTCCTACGAGCAGTACTTC.

This chain connects TRBV14 to TRBJ1-3; D ambiguous. CDR1 and CDR2 (germline): SGHDN, FVKESK. Trimming cost V 4 bases and J 3 bases, with 10 bases left between them. The CDR3 runs 14 residues. As DNA, the CDR3 is TGTGCCAGCAGCCGGCGGGGTGGTGGAAACACCATATATTTT. Its protein product is CASSRRGGGNTIYF.

The gene calls are TRBV7-2 and TRBJ2-3; D is perhaps TRBD2 (7 bases). This CDR3 contains 15 residues. Trimming removed 4 bases from V and 5 bases from J, with 16 bases in between. Germline loops: CDR1 SGHTA, CDR2 FQGNSA. The CDR3 DNA is TGTGCCAGCAGCTGGAGGGGGAGGGCAGTAGATACGCAGTATTTT. It is translated as CASSWRGRAVDTQYF.

This clone occurred a few times. The rearrangement joins TRBV5-4 to TRBJ2-1; 13 bases are shared with TRBD2. The V gene's germline CDR1 is SGHNT and CDR2 YYREEE (reference sequence). Trimming cost V 0 bases and J 7 bases; bases outside gene matches: 4. The CDR3 runs 16 residues. The CDR3 here is CASSLGTSGGGNEQFF. Written as DNA, the CDR3 is TGTGCCAGCAGCTTGGGTACTAGCGGGGGGGGGAATGAGCAGTTCTTC.

V usage is TRBV27 and J usage is TRBJ2-7; 7 bases are shared with TRBD1. The germline CDR1 and CDR2 sequences are MNHEY and SMNVEV (reference sequence). This CDR3 is 15 amino acids long. After removal of 8 bases from V and 2 bases from J, the junction contained 12 bases not matched to a gene. This CDR3 reads CASGRYRGRAYEQYF. The CDR3 nucleotides are TGTGCCAGCGGACGATACAGGGGCCGCGCCTACGAGCAGTACTTC.

J is TRBJ2-7 and V is TRBV19; TRBD2 aligns across 7 bases. The CDR3 contains 12 residues. The ends lost 8 bases at V and 5 bases at J; junction bases unmatched: 6. Germline V gene data show CDR1 as LNHDA and CDR2 as SQIVND (reference sequence). For the CDR3, the DNA is TGTGCCAGTGGCCCTCGGGGGGACGAGCAGTACTTC. Translated, it gives CASGPRGDEQYF.

The chain couples TRBV7-8 to TRBJ1-5; the D is unclear. The V end was cut by 1 base, the J end by 0 bases, with 7 bases between. The CDR3 is made up of 15 amino acids. Germline V gene data show CDR1 as SGHVS and CDR2 as FQNEAQ. The CDR3 DNA follows: TGTGCCAGCAGCTTAGGGAGGGTTAGCAATCAGCCCCAGCATTTT. Protein: CASSLGRVSNQPQHF.

This sequence joins TRBV4-3 and TRBJ1-5, with 8 bases fitting TRBD1. Trimming at V came to 1 base and at J to 6 bases, leaving 5 bases not matched to a gene. The CDR3 spans 15 residues. Per the germline V gene, CDR1 is LGHNA and CDR2 is YSLEER. DNA of the CDR3: TGCGCCAGCAGCCAAGTAACAGGGGGGGGTCAGCCCCAGCATTTT. Its protein product is CASSQVTGGGQPQHF.

This clone was found once. This chain links TRBV10-1 with TRBJ2-1; 7 positions match TRBD2. V was pared by 6 bases and J by 8 bases, with 10 bases of the junction left unmatched. The CDR3 contains 14 residues. Germline V gene sequence: CDR1 WNHNN, CDR2 SYGVQD (reference sequence). DNA of the CDR3: TGCGCCAGCAGCCTACTAGCGAGTGGGGATGAGCAGTTCTTC. Protein: CASSLLASGDEQFF.

V gene TRBV30 combines with J gene TRBJ2-1, with TRBD1 matching over 11 bases. With V trimmed by 0 bases and J by 5 bases, 3 bases remained unmatched. There are 15 residues in the CDR3. Per the germline V gene, CDR1 is GTSNPN and CDR2 is SVGIG (reference sequence). The CDR3 spells CAWSVGTGGNNEQFF. In DNA, the CDR3 is TGTGCCTGGAGTGTAGGGACAGGGGGTAACAATGAGCAGTTCTTC.

The chain employs TRBV14 and TRBJ2-5, with D possibly matching TRBD1 (5 bases). Germline assignment: CDR1 SGHDN and CDR2 FVKESK. CDR3 length equals 17 residues. Trimming took off 1 base at V and 1 base at J, with 16 bases between the two ends. The CDR3 region is CASSQGVPTAIQETQYF. DNA of the CDR3: TGTGCCAGCAGCCAAGGGGTCCCGACAGCTATCCAAGAGACCCAGTACTTC.